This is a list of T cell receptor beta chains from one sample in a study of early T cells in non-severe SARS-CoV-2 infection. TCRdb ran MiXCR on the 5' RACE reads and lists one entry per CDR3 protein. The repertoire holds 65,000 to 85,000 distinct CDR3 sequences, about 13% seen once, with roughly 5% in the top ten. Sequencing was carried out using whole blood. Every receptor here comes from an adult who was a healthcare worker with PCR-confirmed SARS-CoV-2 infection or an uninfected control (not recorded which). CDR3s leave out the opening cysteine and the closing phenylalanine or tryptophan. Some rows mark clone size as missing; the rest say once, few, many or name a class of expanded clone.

cdr3_aa: ASSRPSTSEQY
v_call: TRBV6-6
j_call: TRBJ2-7
clone_size: -

cdr3_aa: ASSLRAGRDYGYT
v_call: TRBV5-1
j_call: TRBJ1-2
clone_size: -

cdr3_aa: ASSSGLAGAGETQY
v_call: TRBV7-8
j_call: TRBJ2-5
clone_size: many

cdr3_aa: ASSADIYGYT
v_call: TRBV5-4
j_call: TRBJ1-2
clone_size: many

cdr3_aa: ASSYSRDRVYGYT
v_call: TRBV6-5
j_call: TRBJ1-2
clone_size: few

cdr3_aa: SARPNHLNTEAF
v_call: TRBV20-1
j_call: TRBJ1-1
clone_size: many

cdr3_aa: SVAPGLYEQY
v_call: TRBV29-1
j_call: TRBJ2-7
clone_size: -

cdr3_aa: ASSLGASRGNTEAF
v_call: TRBV12-3/TRBV12-4
j_call: TRBJ1-1
clone_size: -

cdr3_aa: ASSQTGTNTGELF
v_call: TRBV2
j_call: TRBJ2-2
clone_size: -

cdr3_aa: ASSYRGYEQY
v_call: TRBV2
j_call: TRBJ2-7
clone_size: -

cdr3_aa: ASSTDTWDQPQH
v_call: TRBV5-5
j_call: TRBJ1-5
clone_size: few

cdr3_aa: ASSEANEKLF
v_call: TRBV25-1
j_call: TRBJ1-4
clone_size: few

cdr3_aa: ASSWTENTEAF
v_call: TRBV6-5
j_call: TRBJ1-1
clone_size: few

cdr3_aa: ASSIWTAGKETQY
v_call: TRBV19
j_call: TRBJ2-5
clone_size: many

cdr3_aa: ASRLLAGGETQY
v_call: TRBV11-2
j_call: TRBJ2-5
clone_size: few